The following is a TCR beta chain sequence with its context. Generated by immunoSEQ multiplex PCR, the TCRdb table keeps only in-frame clones and is missing some. The data show about 2 million clones, approximately 94% seen once. These data belong to a study of shared clonotypes between healthy human individuals. V was trimmed by 1 base and J by 5 bases, leaving 12 bases between them. The germline CDR1 and CDR2 sequences are MDHEN and SYDVKM. The CDR3 has 15 amino acids. Terminally differentiated effector memory CD45RA+ cells were excluded by CCR7 positive selection of CD45RO-negative cells. The material sequenced was naive CD8+ T cells sorted from blood. This receptor was taken from a young man in good health. The V and J genes are TRBV28 and TRBJ2-1; D gene ambiguous. In DNA, the CDR3 is TGTGCCAGCAGTTTATATAGTGGGGTCAACAATGAGCAGTTCTTC. Protein sequence: CASSLYSGVNNEQFF.